The clone carrying this T cell receptor (beta chain) was observed a handful of times. The sample is drawn from a study of CD8+CD57+ T cells in acquired aplastic anemia. Study details: Yields of DNA that came from sorted CD4+ and CD8+ cells averaged about 3.3 ug.

It was patients with CD8+CD57+ cell expansion by flow cytometry who were chosen for sequencing. CDR3 and TCR beta VDJ profiling relied on a genomic DNA template. Each CDR3 protein gets one entry after TCRdb re-called the reads with MiXCR. The sample carries 160,000 or so distinct CDR3 sequences, around half recorded once. The receptor's source is a human donor with aplastic anemia. Sequencing input: sorted CD4+, CD8+, or CD8+CD57+ T cells (not recorded which) from PBMCs.

The CDR3 loop reads CASSDRTGGNSPLHF. The CDR3 nucleotides read TGTGCCAGCAGTGACCGGACAGGGGGAAATTCACCCCTCCACTTT. The rearrangement links TRBV6-4 to TRBJ1-6; TRBD1 agrees at 10 bases. Losses at the gene ends were 2 bases for V and 7 bases for J; bases not matched to a gene: 2. Germline CDR1 reads MRHNA; CDR2 reads SNTAGT. The CDR3 is 15 amino acids.